This T cell receptor beta chain stems from a study of cytomegalovirus exposure and HLA in healthy donors. Both 60 Vbeta primers and 13 Jbeta primers went into the PCR. The data were produced by immunoSEQ multiplex PCR, yet TCRdb's version contains in-frame clones alone and is incomplete. The sample has about 200,000 clones, around 80% seen once. The CDR3 extends over 17 amino acids. V shed 3 bases and J 1 base; nucleotides not matched to a gene: 6. Germline lookup yields CDR1 MGHRA and CDR2 YSYEKL. Study-wide findings and caveats: Beyond CMV serostatus, there was no information to go on about immune exposure.

This clone was recorded once. Its antigen is unidentified. The chain carries TRBV4-1 and TRBJ2-3; 11 nucleotides match TRBD2. The sequence derives from a man in his fifties in good health and CMV-seronegative. The source material was PBMCs. The CDR3 region has the DNA TGCGCCAGCAGCCAGTTTCTAGCGGGAGGAGGCACAGATACGCAGTATTTT. Its translation: CASSQFLAGGGTDTQYF.